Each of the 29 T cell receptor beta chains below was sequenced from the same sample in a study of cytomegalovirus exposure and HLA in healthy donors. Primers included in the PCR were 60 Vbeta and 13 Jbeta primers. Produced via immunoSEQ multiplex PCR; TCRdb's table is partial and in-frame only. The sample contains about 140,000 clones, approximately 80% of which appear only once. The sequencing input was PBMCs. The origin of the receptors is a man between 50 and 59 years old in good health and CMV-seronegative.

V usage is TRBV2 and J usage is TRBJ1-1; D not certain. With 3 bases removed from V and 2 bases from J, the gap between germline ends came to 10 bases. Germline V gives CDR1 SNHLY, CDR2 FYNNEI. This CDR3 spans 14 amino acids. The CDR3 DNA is TGTGCCAGCAGTGACGGGTTAACCAACACTGAAGCTTTCTTT. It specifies CASSDGLTNTEAFF.

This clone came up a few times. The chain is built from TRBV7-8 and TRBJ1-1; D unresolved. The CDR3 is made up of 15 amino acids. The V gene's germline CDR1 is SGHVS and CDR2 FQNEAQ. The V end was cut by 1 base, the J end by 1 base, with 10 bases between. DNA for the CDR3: TGTGCCAGCAGCTTAGGGTCGAGGAGGAACACTGAAGCTTTCTTT. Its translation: CASSLGSRRNTEAFF.

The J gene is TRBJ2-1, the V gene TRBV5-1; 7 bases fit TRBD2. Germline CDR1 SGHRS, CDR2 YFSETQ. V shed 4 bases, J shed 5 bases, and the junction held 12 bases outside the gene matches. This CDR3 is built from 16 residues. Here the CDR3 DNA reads TGCGCCAGCAGCCGGATACTAGCGCGGTCCGACAATGAGCAGTTCTTC. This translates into CASSRILARSDNEQFF.

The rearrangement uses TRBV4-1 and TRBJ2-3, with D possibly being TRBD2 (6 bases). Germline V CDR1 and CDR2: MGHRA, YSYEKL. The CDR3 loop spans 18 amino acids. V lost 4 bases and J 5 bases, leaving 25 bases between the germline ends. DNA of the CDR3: TGCGCCAGCAGCCTAGACCGGTTTGGGGGGAGAGGTGGAGATACGCAGTATTTT. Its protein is CASSLDRFGGRGGDTQYF.

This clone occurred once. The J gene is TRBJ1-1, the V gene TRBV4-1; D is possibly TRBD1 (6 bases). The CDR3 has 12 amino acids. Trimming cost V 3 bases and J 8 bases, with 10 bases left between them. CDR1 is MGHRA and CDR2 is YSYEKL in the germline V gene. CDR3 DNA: TGCGCCAGCAGCCACCTAGGGGGAGAAGCTTTCTTT. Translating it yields CASSHLGGEAFF.

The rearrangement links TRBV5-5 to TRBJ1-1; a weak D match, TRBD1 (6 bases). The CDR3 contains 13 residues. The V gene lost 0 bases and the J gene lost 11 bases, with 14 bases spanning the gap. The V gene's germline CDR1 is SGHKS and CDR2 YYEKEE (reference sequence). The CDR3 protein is CASSLGAGVVAFF. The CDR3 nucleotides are TGTGCCAGCAGCTTGGGAGCAGGGGTGGTGGCTTTCTTT.

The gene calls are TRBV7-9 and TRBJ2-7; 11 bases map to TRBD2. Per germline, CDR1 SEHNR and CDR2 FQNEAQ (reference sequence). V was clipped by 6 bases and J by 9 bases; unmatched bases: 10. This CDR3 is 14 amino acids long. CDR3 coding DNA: TGTGCCAGCAGGCCTTCTAGCGGGGGGCGTCGGCAGTACTTC. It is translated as CASRPSSGGRRQYF.

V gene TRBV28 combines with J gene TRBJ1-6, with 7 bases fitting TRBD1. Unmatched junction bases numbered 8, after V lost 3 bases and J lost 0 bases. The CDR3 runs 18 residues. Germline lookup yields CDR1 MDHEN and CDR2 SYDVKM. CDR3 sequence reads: CASSFGRTGGSYNSPLHF. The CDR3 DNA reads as TGTGCCAGCAGTTTCGGCCGGACAGGTGGCTCCTATAATTCACCCCTCCACTTT.

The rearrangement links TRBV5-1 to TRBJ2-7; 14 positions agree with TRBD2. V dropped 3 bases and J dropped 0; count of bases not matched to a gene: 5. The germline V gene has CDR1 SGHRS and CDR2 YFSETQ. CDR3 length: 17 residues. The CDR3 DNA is TGCGCCAGCAGCTGGGGACTAGCGGGGGCGTACTCCTACGAGCAGTACTTC. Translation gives CASSWGLAGAYSYEQYF.

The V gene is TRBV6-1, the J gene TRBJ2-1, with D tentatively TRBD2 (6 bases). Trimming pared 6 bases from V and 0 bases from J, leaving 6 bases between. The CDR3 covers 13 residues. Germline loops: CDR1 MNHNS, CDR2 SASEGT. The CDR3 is CASSGSSYNEQFF. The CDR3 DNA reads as TGTGCCAGCAGCGGGAGCTCCTACAATGAGCAGTTCTTC.

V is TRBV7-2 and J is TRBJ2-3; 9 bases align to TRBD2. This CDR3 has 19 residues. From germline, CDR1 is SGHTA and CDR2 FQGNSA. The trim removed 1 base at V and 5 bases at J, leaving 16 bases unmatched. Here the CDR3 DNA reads TGTGCCAGCAGCTTAGTCGCCACGCTAGGCGGGGGGGCAAAAGATACGCAGTATTTT. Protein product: CASSLVATLGGGAKDTQYF.

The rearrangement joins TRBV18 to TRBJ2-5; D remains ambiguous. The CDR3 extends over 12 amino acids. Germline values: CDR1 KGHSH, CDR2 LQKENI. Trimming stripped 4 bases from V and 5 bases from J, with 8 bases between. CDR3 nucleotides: TGTGCCAGCTCACGAACCCGGGAGACCCAGTACTTC. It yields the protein CASSRTRETQYF.

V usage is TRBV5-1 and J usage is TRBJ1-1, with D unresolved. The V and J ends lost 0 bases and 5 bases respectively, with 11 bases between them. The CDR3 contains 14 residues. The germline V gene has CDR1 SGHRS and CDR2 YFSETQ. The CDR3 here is CASSLEVARTEAFF. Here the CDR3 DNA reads TGCGCCAGCAGCTTGGAAGTGGCGCGGACTGAAGCTTTCTTT. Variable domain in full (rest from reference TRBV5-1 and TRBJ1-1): KAGVTQTPRYLIKTRGQQVTLSCSPISGHRSVSWYQQTPGQGLQFLFEYFSETQRNKGNFPGRFSGRQFSNSRSEMNVSTLELGDSALYLCASSLEVARTEAFFGQGTRLTVV.

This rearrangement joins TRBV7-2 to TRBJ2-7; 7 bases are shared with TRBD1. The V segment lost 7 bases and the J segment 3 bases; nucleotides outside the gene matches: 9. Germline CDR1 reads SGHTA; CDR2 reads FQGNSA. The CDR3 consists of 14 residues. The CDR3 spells CASTLNRDSYEQYF. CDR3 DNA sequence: TGTGCCAGCACCCTTAACCGGGACAGCTACGAGCAGTACTTC.

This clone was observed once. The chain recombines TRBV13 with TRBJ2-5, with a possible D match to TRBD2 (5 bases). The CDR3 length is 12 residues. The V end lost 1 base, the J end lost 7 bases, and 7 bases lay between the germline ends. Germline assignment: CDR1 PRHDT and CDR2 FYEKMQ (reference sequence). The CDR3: CASSLDRGTQYF. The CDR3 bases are TGTGCCAGCAGCTTAGATCGGGGGACCCAGTACTTC.

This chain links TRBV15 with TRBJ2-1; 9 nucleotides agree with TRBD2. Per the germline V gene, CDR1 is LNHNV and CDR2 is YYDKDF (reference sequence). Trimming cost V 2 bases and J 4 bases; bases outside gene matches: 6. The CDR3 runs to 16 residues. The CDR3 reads CATSRRPSGAYNEQFF. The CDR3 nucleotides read TGTGCCACCAGCAGACGACCTAGCGGGGCTTACAATGAGCAGTTCTTC.

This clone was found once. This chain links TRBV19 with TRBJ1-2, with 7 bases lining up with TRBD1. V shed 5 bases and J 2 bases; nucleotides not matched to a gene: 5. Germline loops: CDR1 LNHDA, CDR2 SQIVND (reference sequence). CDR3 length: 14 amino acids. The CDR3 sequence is CASSPTGSNYGYTF. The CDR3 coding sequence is TGTGCCAGTAGTCCGACAGGGTCGAACTATGGCTACACCTTC. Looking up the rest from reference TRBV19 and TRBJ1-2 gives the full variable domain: DGGITQSPKYLFRKEGQNVTLSCEQNLNHDAMYWYRQDPGQGLRLIYYSQIVNDFQKGDIAEGYSVSREKKESFPLTVTSAQKNPTAFYLCASSPTGSNYGYTFGSGTRLTVV.

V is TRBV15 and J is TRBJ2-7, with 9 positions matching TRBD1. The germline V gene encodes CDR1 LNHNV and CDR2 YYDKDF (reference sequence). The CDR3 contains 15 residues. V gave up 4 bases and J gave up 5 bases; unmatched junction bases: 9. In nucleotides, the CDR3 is TGTGCCACCAGCACCGGGAGACAGGGGGTCCACGAGCAGTACTTC. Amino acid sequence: CATSTGRQGVHEQYF. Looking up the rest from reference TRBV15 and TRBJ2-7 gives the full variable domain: DAMVIQNPRYQVTQFGKPVTLSCSQTLNHNVMYWYQQKSSQAPKLLFHYYDKDFNNEADTPDNFQSRRPNTSFCFLDIRSPGLGDTAMYLCATSTGRQGVHEQYFGPGTRLTVT.

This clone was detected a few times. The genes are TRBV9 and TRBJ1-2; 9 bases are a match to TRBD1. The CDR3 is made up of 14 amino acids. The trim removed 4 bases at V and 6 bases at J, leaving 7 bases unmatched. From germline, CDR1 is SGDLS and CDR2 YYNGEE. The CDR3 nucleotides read TGTGCCAGCAGCCCTCGGGACAGGGCGAATGGCTACACCTTC. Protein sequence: CASSPRDRANGYTF.

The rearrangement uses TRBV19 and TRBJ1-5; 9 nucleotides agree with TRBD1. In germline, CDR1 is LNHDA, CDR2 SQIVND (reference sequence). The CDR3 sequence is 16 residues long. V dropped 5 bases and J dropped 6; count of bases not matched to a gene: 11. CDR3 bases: TGTGCCAGTAGTCCCAAGACCGGGACAGGGTCTCAGCCCCAGCATTTT. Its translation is CASSPKTGTGSQPQHF. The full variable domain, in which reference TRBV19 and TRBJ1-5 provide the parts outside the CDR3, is DGGITQSPKYLFRKEGQNVTLSCEQNLNHDAMYWYRQDPGQGLRLIYYSQIVNDFQKGDIAEGYSVSREKKESFPLTVTSAQKNPTAFYLCASSPKTGTGSQPQHFGDGTRLSIL.

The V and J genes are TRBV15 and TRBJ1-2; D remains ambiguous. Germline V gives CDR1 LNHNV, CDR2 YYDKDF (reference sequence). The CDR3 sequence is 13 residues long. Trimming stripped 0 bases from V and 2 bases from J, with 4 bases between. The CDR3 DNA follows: TGTGCCACCAGCAGAGATATCAACTATGGCTACACCTTC. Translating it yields CATSRDINYGYTF. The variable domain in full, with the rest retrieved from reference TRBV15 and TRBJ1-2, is DAMVIQNPRYQVTQFGKPVTLSCSQTLNHNVMYWYQQKSSQAPKLLFHYYDKDFNNEADTPDNFQSRRPNTSFCFLDIRSPGLGDTAMYLCATSRDINYGYTFGSGTRLTVV.

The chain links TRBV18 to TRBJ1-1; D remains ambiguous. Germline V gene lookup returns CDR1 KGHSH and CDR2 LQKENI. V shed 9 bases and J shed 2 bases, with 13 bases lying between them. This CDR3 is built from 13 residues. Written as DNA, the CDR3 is TGTGCCAGTCAGGTCGGGGATAACACTGAAGCTTTCTTT. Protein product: CASQVGDNTEAFF.

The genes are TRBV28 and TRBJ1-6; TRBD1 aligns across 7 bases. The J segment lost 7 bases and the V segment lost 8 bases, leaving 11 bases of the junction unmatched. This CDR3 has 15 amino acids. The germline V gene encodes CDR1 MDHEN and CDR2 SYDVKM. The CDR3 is CASQDRPQLNSPLHF. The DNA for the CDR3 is TGTGCCAGCCAGGACAGGCCACAACTAAATTCACCCCTCCACTTT.

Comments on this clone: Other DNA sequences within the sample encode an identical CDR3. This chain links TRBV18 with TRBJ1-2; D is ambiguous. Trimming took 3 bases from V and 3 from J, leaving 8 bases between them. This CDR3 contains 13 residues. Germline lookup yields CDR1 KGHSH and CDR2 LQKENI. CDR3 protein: CASSPGEDYGYTF. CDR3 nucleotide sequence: TGTGCCAGCTCACCGGGTGAGGACTATGGCTACACCTTC.

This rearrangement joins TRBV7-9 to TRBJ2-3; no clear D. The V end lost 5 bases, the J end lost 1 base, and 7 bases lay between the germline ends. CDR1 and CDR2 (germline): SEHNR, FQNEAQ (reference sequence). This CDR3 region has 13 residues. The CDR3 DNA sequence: TGTGCCAGCAGCCGAGATGGCACAGATACGCAGTATTTT. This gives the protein CASSRDGTDTQYF.

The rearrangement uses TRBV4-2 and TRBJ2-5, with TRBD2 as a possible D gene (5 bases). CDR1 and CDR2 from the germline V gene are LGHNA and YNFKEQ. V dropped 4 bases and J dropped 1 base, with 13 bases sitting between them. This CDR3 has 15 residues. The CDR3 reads CASSRDRGAQETQYF. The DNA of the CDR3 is TGTGCCAGCAGCCGTGACCGGGGAGCCCAAGAGACCCAGTACTTC.

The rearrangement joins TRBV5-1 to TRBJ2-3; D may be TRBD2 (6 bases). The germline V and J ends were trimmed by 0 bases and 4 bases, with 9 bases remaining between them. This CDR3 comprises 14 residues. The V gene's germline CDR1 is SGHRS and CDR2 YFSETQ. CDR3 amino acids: CASSLVAGSDTQYF. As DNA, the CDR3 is TGCGCCAGCAGCTTGGTCGCGGGGTCAGATACGCAGTATTTT. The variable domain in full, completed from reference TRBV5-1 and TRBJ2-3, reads KAGVTQTPRYLIKTRGQQVTLSCSPISGHRSVSWYQQTPGQGLQFLFEYFSETQRNKGNFPGRFSGRQFSNSRSEMNVSTLELGDSALYLCASSLVAGSDTQYFGPGTRLTVL.

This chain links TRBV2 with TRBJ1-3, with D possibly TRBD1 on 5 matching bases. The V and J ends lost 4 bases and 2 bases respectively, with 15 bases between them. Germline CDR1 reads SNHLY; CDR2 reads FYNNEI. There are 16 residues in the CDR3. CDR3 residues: CASSVIRGDAGNTIYF. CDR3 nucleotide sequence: TGTGCCAGCAGTGTAATACGGGGGGACGCTGGAAACACCATATATTTT.

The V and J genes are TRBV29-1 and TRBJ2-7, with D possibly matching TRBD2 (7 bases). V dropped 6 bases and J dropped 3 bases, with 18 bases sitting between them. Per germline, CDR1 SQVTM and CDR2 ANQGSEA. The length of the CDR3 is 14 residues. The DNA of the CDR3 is TGCAGCGTCCCCCCGGGGGGCTGGTACTACGAGCAGTACTTC. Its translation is CSVPPGGWYYEQYF.